One sample yielded the 4 T cell receptor beta chains listed below, sequenced in a study of CD4+ T cells in melanoma. The method was immunoSEQ multiplex PCR; TCRdb's version includes in-frame clones alone and lacks a portion of them. The table includes some 15,000 clones, approximately 80% detected once. Source material: cells from a culture (not recorded whether cultured in vitro). Receptor source: a human donor with melanoma.

V gene TRBV5-1 combines with J gene TRBJ2-2; D is uncertain. Germline-derived CDR1 and CDR2 are SGHRS and YFSETQ. V lost 2 bases and J lost 3, with 8 bases in between. The CDR3 has 14 residues. CDR3 amino acids: CASSLSIYTGELFF. CDR3 nucleotides: TGCGCCAGCAGCTTATCTATTTACACCGGGGAGCTGTTTTTT.

This chain connects TRBV14 to TRBJ1-1, with D hard to call. The length of the CDR3 is 14 residues. Germline loops: CDR1 SGHDN, CDR2 FVKESK. V lost 0 bases to trimming and J lost 5 bases, with 10 bases between them. CDR3 nucleotides: TGTGCCAGCAGCCAAGATCTCCGACGGACTGAAGCTTTCTTT. Protein product: CASSQDLRRTEAFF.

The chain couples TRBV9 to TRBJ1-2; D is undetermined. The CDR3 spans 15 residues. Between the trimmed V and J ends, which lost 0 bases and 1 base, there was a span of 10 bases. Germline-derived CDR1 and CDR2 are SGDLS and YYNGEE. CDR3 region: CASSVEFRNNYGYTF. CDR3 DNA: TGTGCCAGCAGCGTAGAGTTCAGGAATAACTATGGCTACACCTTC.

The genes are TRBV2 and TRBJ1-2; 7 nucleotides line up with TRBD1. The CDR3 sequence is 13 residues long. Germline CDR1 is SNHLY and CDR2 is FYNNEI. The V gene end was trimmed by 7 bases and the J gene end by 4 bases; junction bases not matched to a gene: 6. CDR3 sequence (DNA): TGTGCCAGCACAGGGGCAGGGGGCTATGGCTACACCTTC. Protein product: CASTGAGGYGYTF.